This T cell receptor (beta chain) is from a study of blood T cell repertoires in COVID-19. V shed 6 bases and J shed 2 bases, with 7 bases lying between them. This CDR3 comprises 11 residues. Germline values: CDR1 DFQATT, CDR2 SNEGSKA (reference sequence). Measured with immunoSEQ multiplex PCR; TCRdb has only the in-frame clones, and not every one. The sample contains about 300,000 clones, roughly 88% of which appear only once. This sequence originates from a woman in her twenties or thirties who had recovered from COVID-19. The specimen was peripheral blood. This rearrangement joins TRBV20-1 to TRBJ1-2; no definite D call. As DNA, the CDR3 is TGCAGTGCCGGAGCGAACTATGGCTACACCTTC. Protein sequence: CSAGANYGYTF.